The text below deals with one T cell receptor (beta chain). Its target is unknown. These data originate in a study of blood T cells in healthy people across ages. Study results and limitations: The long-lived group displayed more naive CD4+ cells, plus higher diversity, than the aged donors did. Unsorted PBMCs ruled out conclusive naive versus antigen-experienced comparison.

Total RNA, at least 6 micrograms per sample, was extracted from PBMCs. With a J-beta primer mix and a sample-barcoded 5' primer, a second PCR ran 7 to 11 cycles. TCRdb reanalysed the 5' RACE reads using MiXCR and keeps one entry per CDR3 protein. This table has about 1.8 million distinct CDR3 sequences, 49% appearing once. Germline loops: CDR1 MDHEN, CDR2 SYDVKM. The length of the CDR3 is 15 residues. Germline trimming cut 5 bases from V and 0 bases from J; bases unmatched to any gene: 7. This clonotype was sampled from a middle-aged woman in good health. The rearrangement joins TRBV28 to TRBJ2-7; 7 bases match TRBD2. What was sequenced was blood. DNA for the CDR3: TGTGCCAGCAGTCAGGGAGGGCGAAGCTCCTACGAGCAGTACTTC. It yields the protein CASSQGGRSSYEQYF. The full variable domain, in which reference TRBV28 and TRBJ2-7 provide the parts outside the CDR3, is DVKVTQSSRYLVKRTGEKVFLECVQDMDHENMFWYRQDPGLGLRLIYFSYDVKMKEKGDIPEGYSVSREKKERFSLILESASTNQTSMYLCASSQGGRSSYEQYFGPGTRLTVT.